A selection of T cell receptor beta chains follows, all from one sample in a study of shared clonotypes between healthy human individuals. This table comes from immunoSEQ multiplex PCR, and its TCRdb copy is limited to in-frame clones, with some not included. Among millions of clones listed, about 94% were seen once. Source material: naive CD8+ T cells sorted from blood. The receptor set was obtained from a man between 18 and 29 years old in good health. CDR3s include the opening cysteine and the closing phenylalanine or tryptophan. The D gene is left open where the match is weak. Not every row has a clone size; where given, it reads once, few, many or a size class.

V	J	D	size	DNA	CDR3
TRBV28	TRBJ1-5	NA	once	TGTGCCAGCACCCCGGGGGGCCTGGGTCAGCCCCAGCATTTT	CASTPGGLGQPQHF
TRBV15	TRBJ2-7	TRBD2	NA	TGTGCCACCAGCAGGTCGCTAGCGGACTACGAGCAGTACTTC	CATSRSLADYEQYF
TRBV2	TRBJ1-5	TRBD1	few	TGTGCCAGCAGTGAAGGGCAGGGGGATCAGCCCCAGCATTTT	CASSEGQGDQPQHF
TRBV19	TRBJ2-2	NA	NA	TGTGCCAGTACCGGAGTCAGAACTATGAACACCGGGGAGCTGTTTTTT	CASTGVRTMNTGELFF
TRBV4-1	TRBJ2-2	NA	NA	TGCGCCAGCAGCCAGCCCCCGGGACTGCTAACCGGGGAGCTGTTTTTT	CASSQPPGLLTGELFF
TRBV15	TRBJ2-1	NA	NA	TGTGCCACCAGCAGAGAATGGTGGGGCTCCTACAATGAGCAGTTCTTC	CATSREWWGSYNEQFF
TRBV7-9	TRBJ2-7	NA	NA	TGTGCCAGCAGCTTAGAAGGGTGGGTGGGATTGGACGAGCAGTACTTC	CASSLEGWVGLDEQYF
TRBV25-1	TRBJ2-2	NA	NA	TGTGCCAGCAGTGGACAGAACACCGGGGAGCTGTTTTTT	CASSGQNTGELFF
TRBV13	TRBJ2-1	NA	NA	TGTGCCAGCAGCTTAGTGGGGGAAGGGGGTAACGGAAATGAGCAGTTCTTC	CASSLVGEGGNGNEQFF
TRBV4-3	TRBJ2-2	NA	NA	TGCGCCAGCAGCCACGCAGGGACCGGGGAGCTGTTTTTT	CASSHAGTGELFF
TRBV4-1	TRBJ1-1	TRBD1	NA	TGCGCCAGCAGCCAATTGGCTACAGGGGGCCTGAACACTGAAGCTTTCTTT	CASSQLATGGLNTEAFF
TRBV5-6	TRBJ2-7	TRBD1	few	TGTGCCAGCAGCTATGGACAGGGGAGCTCCTACGAGCAGTACTTC	CASSYGQGSSYEQYF
TRBV6-5	TRBJ1-4	NA	NA	TGTGCCAGCAGTTACTCGGAAACAACTAATGAAAAACTGTTTTTT	CASSYSETTNEKLFF
TRBV2	TRBJ1-4	NA	NA	TGTGCCAGCAGTGAGGGAGGGGAAGGAGAAAAACTGTTTTTT	CASSEGGEGEKLFF
TRBV5-1	TRBJ2-7	NA	NA	TGCGCCAGCAGCTTGGCCGGGAAGGTCTACGAGCAGTACTTC	CASSLAGKVYEQYF
TRBV4-1	TRBJ1-1	NA	NA	TGCGCCAGCAGCCAATTACAGGGAAACACTGAAGCTTTCTTT	CASSQLQGNTEAFF
TRBV7-6	TRBJ1-1	NA	once	TGTGCCAGCAGCTTAGTCCAATATGGTGGCGACACTGAAGCTTTCTTT	CASSLVQYGGDTEAFF